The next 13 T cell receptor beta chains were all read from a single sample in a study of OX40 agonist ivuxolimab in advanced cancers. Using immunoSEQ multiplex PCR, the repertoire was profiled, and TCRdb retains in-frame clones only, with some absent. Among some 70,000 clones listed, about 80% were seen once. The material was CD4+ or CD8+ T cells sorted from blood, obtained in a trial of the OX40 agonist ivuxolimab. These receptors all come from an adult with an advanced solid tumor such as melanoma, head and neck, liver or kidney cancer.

CDR3 coding DNA: TGTGCCAGCAGCCAGTGGGACGGACGGCAGAACGAGCAGTACTTC. Encoded protein: CASSQWDGRQNEQYF. This chain joins TRBV4-2 and TRBJ2-7, with D tentatively TRBD1 or TRBD2 (5 bases each). From germline, CDR1 is LGHNA and CDR2 YNFKEQ. The CDR3 is made up of 15 amino acids. V lost 3 bases and J lost 5, with 17 bases in between.

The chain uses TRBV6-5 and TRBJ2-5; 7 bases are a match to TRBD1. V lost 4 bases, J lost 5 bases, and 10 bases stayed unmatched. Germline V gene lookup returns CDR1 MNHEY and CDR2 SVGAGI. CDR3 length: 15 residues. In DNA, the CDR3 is TGTGCCAGCAGTTCGGGAATGGGACAGCCGGAGACCCAGTACTTC. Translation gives CASSSGMGQPETQYF.

CDR3: CARPTEGGNQPQHF. The CDR3 nucleotides read TGTGCCAGACCCACTGAGGGGGGCAATCAGCCCCAGCATTTT. This chain joins TRBV7-2 and TRBJ1-5; TRBD1 is a possible D gene (6 bases). CDR1 and CDR2 (germline): SGHTA, FQGNSA. Trimming removed 9 bases from V and 2 bases from J, with 14 bases in between. The CDR3 loop spans 14 amino acids.

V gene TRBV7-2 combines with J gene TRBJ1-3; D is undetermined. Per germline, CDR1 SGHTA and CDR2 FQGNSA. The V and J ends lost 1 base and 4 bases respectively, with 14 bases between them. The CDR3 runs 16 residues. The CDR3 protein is CASSLEVRLTGNTIYF. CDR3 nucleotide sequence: TGTGCCAGCAGCTTAGAGGTTCGGTTAACAGGAAACACCATATATTTT.

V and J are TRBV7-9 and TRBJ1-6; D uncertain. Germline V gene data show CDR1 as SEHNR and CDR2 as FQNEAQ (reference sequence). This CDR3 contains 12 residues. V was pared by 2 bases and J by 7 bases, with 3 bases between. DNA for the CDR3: TGTGCCAGCAGCTTATTAAATTCACCCCTCCACTTT. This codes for CASSLLNSPLHF.

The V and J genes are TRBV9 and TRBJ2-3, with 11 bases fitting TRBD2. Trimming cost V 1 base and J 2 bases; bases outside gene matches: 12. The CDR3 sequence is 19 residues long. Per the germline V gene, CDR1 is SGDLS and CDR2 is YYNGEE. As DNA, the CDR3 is TGTGCCAGCAGCGTATTCCTTCCTAGCGGGGGGCGATACACAGATACGCAGTATTTT. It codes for CASSVFLPSGGRYTDTQYF.

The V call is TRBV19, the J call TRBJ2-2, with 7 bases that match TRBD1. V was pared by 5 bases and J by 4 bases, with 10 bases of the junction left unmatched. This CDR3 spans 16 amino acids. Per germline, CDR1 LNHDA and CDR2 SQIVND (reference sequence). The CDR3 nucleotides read TGTGCCAGTAGTTTCAGGGGGATTTCGAGCACCGGGGAGCTGTTTTTT. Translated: CASSFRGISSTGELFF.

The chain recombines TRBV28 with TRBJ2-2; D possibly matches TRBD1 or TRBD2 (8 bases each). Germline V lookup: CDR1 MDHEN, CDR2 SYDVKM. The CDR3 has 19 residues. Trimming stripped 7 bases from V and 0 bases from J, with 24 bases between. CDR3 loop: CASTSPPGGGQANTGELFF. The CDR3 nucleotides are TGTGCCAGCACCTCTCCTCCGGGAGGGGGACAGGCGAACACCGGGGAGCTGTTTTTT.

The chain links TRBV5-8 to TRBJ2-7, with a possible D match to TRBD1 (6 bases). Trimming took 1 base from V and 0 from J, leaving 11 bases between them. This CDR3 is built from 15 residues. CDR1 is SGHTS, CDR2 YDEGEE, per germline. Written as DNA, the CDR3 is TGTGCCAGCAGCTTGACAGGGCCAAGCTCCTACGAGCAGTACTTC. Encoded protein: CASSLTGPSSYEQYF. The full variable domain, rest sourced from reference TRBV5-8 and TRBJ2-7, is EAGVTQSPTHLIKTRGQQATLRCSPISGHTSVYWYQQALGLGLQFLLWYDEGEERNRGNFPPRFSGRQFPNYSSELNVNALELEDSALYLCASSLTGPSSYEQYFGPGTRLTVT.

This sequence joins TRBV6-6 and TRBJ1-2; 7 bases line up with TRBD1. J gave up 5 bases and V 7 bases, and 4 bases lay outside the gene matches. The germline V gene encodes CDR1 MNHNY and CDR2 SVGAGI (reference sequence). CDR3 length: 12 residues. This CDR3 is CASTDRVYGYTF. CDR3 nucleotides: TGTGCCAGCACCGACAGGGTTTATGGCTACACCTTC.

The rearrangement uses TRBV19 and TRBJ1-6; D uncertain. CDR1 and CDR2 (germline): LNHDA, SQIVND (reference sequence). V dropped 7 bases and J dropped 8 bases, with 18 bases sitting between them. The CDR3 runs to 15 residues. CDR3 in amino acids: CASTERGTADSPLHF. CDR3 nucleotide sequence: TGTGCCAGTACCGAACGGGGAACAGCCGATTCACCCCTCCACTTT. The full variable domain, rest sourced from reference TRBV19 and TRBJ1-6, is DGGITQSPKYLFRKEGQNVTLSCEQNLNHDAMYWYRQDPGQGLRLIYYSQIVNDFQKGDIAEGYSVSREKKESFPLTVTSAQKNPTAFYLCASTERGTADSPLHFGNGTRLTVT.

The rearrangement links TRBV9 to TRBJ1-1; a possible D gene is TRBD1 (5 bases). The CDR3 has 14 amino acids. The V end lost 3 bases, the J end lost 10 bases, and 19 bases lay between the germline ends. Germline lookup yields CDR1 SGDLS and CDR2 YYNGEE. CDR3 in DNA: TGTGCCAGCAGCGGAGAGGGGAAGAGGGTGCGAGCTTTCTTT. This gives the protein CASSGEGKRVRAFF.

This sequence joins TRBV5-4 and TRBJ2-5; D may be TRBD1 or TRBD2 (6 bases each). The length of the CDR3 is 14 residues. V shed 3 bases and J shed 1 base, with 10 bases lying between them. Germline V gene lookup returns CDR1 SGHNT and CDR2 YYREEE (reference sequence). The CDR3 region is CASSSGDIQETQYF. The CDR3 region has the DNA TGTGCCAGCAGCTCGGGGGACATCCAAGAGACCCAGTACTTC. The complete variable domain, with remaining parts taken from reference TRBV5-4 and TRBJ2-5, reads ETGVTQSPTHLIKTRGQQVTLRCSSQSGHNTVSWYQQALGQGPQFIFQYYREEENGRGNFPPRFSGLQFPNYSSELNVNALELDDSALYLCASSSGDIQETQYFGPGTRLLVL.